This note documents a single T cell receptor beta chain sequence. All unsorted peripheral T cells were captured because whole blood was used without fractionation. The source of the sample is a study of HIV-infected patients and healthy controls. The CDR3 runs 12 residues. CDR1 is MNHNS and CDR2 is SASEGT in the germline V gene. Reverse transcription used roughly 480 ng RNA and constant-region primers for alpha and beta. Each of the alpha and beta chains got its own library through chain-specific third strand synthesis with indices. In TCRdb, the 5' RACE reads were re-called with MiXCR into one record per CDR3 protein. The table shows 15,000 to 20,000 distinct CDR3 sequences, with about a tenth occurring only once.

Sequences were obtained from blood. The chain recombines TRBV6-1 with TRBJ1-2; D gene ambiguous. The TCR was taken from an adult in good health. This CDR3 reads CSTLGDNYGYTF. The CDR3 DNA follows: TGTTCCACTCTTGGAGATAACTATGGCTACACCTTC.